This T cell receptor beta chain was observed in a study of response to subunit inactivated influenza vaccine. The study, taken as a whole, reports: There was a suggestion from the authors that each seasonal influenza vaccination recruits few new T cells.

This clonotype was counted only a few times. Its antigen is still unknown. TCRdb re-analysed the RT-PCR reads in MiXCR, keeping a single row per CDR3 protein. The table shows 450,000 to 600,000 distinct CDR3 sequences, with 7.2% occurring only once. The CDR3 is 15 residues long. CDR1 is KGHDR and CDR2 is SFDVKD in the germline V gene. Trimming shortened V by 3 bases and J by 0 bases, and 9 bases separated the two germline ends. The chain has TRBV24-1 and TRBJ2-3; no definite D call. Sequencing was performed on PBMCs from blood, taken less than 30 months after vaccination. This TCR was recovered from a man aged 50-75 years who received an inactivated influenza vaccine. In nucleotides, the CDR3 is TGTGCCACCAGTGATCGCCCAGGAAGCACAGATACGCAGTATTTT. This codes for CATSDRPGSTDTQYF.